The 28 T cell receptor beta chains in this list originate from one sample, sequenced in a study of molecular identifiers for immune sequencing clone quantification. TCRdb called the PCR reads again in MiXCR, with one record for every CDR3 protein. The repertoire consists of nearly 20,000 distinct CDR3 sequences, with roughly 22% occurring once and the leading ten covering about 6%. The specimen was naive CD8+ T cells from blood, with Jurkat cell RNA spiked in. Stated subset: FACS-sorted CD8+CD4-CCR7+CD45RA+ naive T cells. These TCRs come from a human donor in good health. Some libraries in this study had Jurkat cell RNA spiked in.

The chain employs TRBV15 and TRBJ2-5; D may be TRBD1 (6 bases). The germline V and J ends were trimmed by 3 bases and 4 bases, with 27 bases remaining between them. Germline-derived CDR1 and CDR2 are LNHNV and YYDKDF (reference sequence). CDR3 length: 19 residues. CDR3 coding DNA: TGTGCCACCAGCAGGACGGTGGGACACCTATACCATAGGAGAGAGACCCAGTACTTC. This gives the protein CATSRTVGHLYHRRETQYF.

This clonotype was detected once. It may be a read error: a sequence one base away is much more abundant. CDR3 bases: TGTGCCAGCAGCTCACGCCGGGACCCCCCCCACAATGAGCAGTTCTTC. Translation gives CASSSRRDPPHNEQFF. The chain carries TRBV13 and TRBJ2-1; D assignment may be TRBD1 or TRBD2 (5 bases each). V shed 4 bases and J shed 5 bases, with 18 bases lying between them. The CDR3 consists of 16 residues. Germline V gene lookup returns CDR1 PRHDT and CDR2 FYEKMQ (reference sequence).

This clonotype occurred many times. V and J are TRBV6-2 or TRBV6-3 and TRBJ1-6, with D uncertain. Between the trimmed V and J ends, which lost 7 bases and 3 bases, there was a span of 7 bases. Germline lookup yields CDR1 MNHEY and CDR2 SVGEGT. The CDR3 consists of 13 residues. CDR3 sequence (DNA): TGTGCCAGCACGGATATCTATAATTCACCCCTCCACTTT. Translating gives CASTDIYNSPLHF.

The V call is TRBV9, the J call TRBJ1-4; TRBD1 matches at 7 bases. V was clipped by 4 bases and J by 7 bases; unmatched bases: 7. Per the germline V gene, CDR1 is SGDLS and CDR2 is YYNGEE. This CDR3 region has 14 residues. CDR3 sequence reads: CASSLEGAGEKLFF. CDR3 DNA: TGTGCCAGCAGCCTCGAGGGGGCGGGTGAAAAACTGTTTTTT.

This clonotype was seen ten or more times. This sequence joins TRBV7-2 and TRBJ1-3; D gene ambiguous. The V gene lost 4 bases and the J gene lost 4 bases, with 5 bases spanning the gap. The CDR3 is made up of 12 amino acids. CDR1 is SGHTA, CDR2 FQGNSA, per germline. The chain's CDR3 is CASSSNGNTIYF. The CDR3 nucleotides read TGTGCCAGCAGCTCCAACGGAAACACCATATATTTT.

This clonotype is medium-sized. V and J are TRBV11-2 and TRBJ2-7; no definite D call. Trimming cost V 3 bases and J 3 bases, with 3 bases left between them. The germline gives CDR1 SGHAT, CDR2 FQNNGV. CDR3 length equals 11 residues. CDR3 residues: CASSLNYEQYF. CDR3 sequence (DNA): TGTGCCAGCAGCTTGAACTACGAGCAGTACTTC.

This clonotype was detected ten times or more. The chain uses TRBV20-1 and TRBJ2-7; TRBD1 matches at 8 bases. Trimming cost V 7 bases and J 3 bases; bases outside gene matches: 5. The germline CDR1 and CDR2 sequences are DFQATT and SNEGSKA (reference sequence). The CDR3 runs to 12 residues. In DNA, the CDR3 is TGCAGTGTCTCAGACAGGGGCTACGAGCAGTACTTC. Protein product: CSVSDRGYEQYF.

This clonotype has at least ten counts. CDR3 in amino acids: CASTLAPSSYEQYF. The CDR3 coding sequence is TGTGCCAGCACGCTAGCACCGAGCTCCTACGAGCAGTACTTC. V gene TRBV6-5 combines with J gene TRBJ2-7; D is perhaps TRBD2 (5 bases). V lost 7 bases, J lost 0 bases, and 13 bases lay in between. Germline V lookup: CDR1 MNHEY, CDR2 SVGAGI. CDR3 length: 14 residues.

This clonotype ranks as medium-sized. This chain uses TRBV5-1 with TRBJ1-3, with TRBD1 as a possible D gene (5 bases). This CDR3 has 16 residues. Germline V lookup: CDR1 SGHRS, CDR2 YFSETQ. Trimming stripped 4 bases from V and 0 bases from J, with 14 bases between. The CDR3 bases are TGCGCCAGCAGCCAGGGACTTCAGAGCTCTGGAAACACCATATATTTT. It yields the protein CASSQGLQSSGNTIYF.

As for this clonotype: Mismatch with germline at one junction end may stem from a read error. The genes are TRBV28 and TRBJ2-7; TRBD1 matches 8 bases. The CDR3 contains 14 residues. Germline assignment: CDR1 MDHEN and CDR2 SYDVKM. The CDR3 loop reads CARSPGQGGYEQYF. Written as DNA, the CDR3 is TGTGCCCGCAGTCCAGGACAGGGAGGCTACGAGCAGTACTTC.

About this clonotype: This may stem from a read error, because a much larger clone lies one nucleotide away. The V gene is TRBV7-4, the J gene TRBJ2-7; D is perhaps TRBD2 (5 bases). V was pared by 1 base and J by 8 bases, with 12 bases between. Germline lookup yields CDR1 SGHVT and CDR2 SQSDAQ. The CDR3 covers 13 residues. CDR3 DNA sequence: TGTGCCAGCAGCTTAGGCGGGCAAATCCAGCAGTACTTC. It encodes CASSLGGQIQQYF.

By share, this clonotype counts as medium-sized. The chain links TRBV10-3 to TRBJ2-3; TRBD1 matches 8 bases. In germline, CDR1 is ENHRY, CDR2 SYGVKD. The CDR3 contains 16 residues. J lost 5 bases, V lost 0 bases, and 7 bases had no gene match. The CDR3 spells CAISESILRGRDTQYF. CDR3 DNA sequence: TGTGCCATCAGTGAGTCCATCCTCAGGGGGCGAGATACGCAGTATTTT.

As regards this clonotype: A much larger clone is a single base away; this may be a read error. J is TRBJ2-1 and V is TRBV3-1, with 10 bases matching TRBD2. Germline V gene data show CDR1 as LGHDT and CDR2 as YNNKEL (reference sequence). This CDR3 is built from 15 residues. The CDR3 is CASSQSLAGANGQFF. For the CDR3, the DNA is TGTGCCAGCAGCCAAAGCCTAGCGGGAGCCAATGGGCAGTTCTTC.

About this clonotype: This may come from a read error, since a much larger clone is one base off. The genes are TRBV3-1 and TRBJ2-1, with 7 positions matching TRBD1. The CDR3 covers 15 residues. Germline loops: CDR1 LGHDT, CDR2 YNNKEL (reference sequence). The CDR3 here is CASSLPNRGSTEQLF. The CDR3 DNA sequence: TGTGCCAGCAGCCTGCCGAACAGGGGATCGACTGAGCAGCTCTTC.

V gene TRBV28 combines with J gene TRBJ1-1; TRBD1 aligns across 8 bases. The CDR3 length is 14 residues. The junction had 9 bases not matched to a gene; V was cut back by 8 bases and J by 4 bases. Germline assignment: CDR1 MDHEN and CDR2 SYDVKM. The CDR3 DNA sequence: TGTGCCAGCGCCCTAGGACAGGGAGGCACTGAAGCTTTCTTT. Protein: CASALGQGGTEAFF.

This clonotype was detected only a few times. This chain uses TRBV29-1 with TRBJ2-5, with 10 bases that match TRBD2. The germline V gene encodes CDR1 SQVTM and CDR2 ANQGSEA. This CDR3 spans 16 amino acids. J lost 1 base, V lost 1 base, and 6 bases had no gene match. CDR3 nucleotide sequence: TGCAGCGTTGAAGGTGGGACTAGCGCCTTCCAAGAGACCCAGTACTTC. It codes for CSVEGGTSAFQETQYF. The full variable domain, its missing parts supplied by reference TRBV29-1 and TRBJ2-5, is SAVISQKPSRDICQRGTSLTIQCQVDSQVTMMFWYRQQPGQSLTLIATANQGSEATYESGFVIDKFPISRPNLTFSTLTVSNMSPEDSSIYLCSVEGGTSAFQETQYFGPGTRLLVL.

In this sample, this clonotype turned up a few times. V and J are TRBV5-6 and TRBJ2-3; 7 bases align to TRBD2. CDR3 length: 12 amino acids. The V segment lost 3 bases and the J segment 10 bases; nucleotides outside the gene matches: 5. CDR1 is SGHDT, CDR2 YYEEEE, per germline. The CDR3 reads CASSSGLGSQYF. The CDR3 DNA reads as TGTGCCAGCAGCTCCGGACTAGGCTCGCAGTATTTT.

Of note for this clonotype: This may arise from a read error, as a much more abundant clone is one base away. The CDR3 DNA reads as TGCGCCAGCAGGGGGGACCGGGCGCACTACGAGCGGTACTTC. This codes for CASRGDRAHYERYF. The gene calls are TRBV10-2 and TRBJ2-7; possibly TRBD1 or TRBD2 for D (5 bases each). Germline V CDR1 and CDR2: WSHSY, SAAADI. The CDR3 totals 14 residues.

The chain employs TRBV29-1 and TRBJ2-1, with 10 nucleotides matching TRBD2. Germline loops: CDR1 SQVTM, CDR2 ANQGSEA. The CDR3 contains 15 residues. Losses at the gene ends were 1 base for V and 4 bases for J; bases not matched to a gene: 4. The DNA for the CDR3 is TGCAGCGTTGAAGGTCTAGCGGGAGCTTACAATGAGCAGTTCTTC. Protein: CSVEGLAGAYNEQFF.

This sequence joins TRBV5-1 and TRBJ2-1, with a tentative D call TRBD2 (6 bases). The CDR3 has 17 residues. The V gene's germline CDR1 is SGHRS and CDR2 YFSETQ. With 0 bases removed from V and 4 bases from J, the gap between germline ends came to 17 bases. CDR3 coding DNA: TGCGCCAGCAGCTTGGTTGGTTCGGCTAGCGCGTACAATGAGCAGTTCTTC. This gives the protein CASSLVGSASAYNEQFF.

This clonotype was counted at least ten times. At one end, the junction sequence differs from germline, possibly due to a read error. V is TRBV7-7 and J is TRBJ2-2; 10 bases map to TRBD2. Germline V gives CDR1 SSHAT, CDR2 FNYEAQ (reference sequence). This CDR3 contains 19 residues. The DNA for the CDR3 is TGTGCTAGCAGCTTAGGTGCTAGCGGGAGCGGGACGAACACCGGGGAGCTGTTTTTT. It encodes CASSLGASGSGTNTGELFF.

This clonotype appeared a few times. CDR3 nucleotides: TGTGCCAGCAGTGAAGTGTTTAGCGGGAGCTCCTACGAGCAGTACTTC. This gives the protein CASSEVFSGSSYEQYF. This chain uses TRBV6-1 with TRBJ2-7, with 9 bases fitting TRBD2. Losses at the gene ends were 1 base for V and 0 bases for J; bases not matched to a gene: 4. The CDR3 contains 16 residues. Germline-derived CDR1 and CDR2 are MNHNS and SASEGT.

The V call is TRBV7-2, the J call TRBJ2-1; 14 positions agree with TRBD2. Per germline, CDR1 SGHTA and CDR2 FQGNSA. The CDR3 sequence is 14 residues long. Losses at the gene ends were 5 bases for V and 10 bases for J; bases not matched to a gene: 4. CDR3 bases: TGTGCCAGCAGCGGGACTAGCGGGGGCCTAGAGCAGTTCTTC. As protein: CASSGTSGGLEQFF.

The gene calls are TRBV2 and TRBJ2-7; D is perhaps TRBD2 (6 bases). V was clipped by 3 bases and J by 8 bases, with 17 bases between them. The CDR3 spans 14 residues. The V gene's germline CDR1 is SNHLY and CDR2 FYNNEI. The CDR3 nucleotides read TGTGCCAGCAGTGATACGGGAGCATCGTACAAGCAGTACTTC. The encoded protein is CASSDTGASYKQYF.

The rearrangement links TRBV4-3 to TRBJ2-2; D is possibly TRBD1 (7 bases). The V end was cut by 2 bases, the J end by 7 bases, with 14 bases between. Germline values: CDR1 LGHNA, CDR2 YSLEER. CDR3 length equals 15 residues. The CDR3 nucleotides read TGCGCCAGCAGCCAAACCGACAGGGAGGTCGGGGAGCTGTTTTTT. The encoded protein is CASSQTDREVGELFF.

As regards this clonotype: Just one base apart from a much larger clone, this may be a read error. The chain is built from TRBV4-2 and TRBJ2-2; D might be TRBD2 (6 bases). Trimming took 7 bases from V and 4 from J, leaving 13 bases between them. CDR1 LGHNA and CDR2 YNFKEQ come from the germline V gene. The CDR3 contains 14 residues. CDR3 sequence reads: CASTSGVSTGELFF. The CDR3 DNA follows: TGTGCCAGCACCTCGGGGGTGAGCACCGGGGAGCTGTTTTTT.

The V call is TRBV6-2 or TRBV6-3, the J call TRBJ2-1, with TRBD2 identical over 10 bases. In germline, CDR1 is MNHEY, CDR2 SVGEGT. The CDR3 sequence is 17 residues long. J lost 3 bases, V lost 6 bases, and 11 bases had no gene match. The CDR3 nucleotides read TGTGCCAGCAGGCTGAGAACTAGCGGGACCTTCTACAATGAGCAGTTCTTC. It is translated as CASRLRTSGTFYNEQFF.

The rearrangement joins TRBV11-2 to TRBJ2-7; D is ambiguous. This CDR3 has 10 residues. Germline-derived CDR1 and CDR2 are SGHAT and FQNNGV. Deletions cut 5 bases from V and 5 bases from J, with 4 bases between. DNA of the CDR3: TGTGCCAGCAGCGGAAACGAGCAGTACTTC. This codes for CASSGNEQYF.